This T cell receptor (beta chain) was found in a study of T-cell reconstitution after alpha-beta-depleted transplantation in children. The study's findings and limits: By about two months after transplant, alpha-beta T cells reportedly arose from several hundred graft clones that had expanded.

It was with unique molecular identifiers that the TCRbeta library was prepared. TCRdb passed the PCR reads through MiXCR, listing each CDR3 protein once. The sample gives fewer than 550,000 distinct CDR3 sequences, 11% of which show up once; 13% to 15% is in the top ten. A few counts support this clonotype. Its antigen is not identified. The V gene end was trimmed by 2 bases and the J gene end by 3 bases; junction bases not matched to a gene: 1. Germline V gene lookup returns CDR1 SGHTA and CDR2 FQGNSA. The CDR3 runs 13 residues. The V call is TRBV7-2, the J call TRBJ2-7, with 7 bases lining up with TRBD1. The input for sequencing was PBMCs, mostly from graft donor cells, taken 180 days after TCRalphabeta/CD19-depleted stem cell transplant. This sequence was found in a female patient aged 2-9 years who had a stem cell transplant for aplastic anemia, so the T cells may come from the graft donor. The CDR3 DNA reads as TGTGCCAGCAGCTTACAGGGGGTCTACGAGCAGTACTTC. Its protein product is CASSLQGVYEQYF.